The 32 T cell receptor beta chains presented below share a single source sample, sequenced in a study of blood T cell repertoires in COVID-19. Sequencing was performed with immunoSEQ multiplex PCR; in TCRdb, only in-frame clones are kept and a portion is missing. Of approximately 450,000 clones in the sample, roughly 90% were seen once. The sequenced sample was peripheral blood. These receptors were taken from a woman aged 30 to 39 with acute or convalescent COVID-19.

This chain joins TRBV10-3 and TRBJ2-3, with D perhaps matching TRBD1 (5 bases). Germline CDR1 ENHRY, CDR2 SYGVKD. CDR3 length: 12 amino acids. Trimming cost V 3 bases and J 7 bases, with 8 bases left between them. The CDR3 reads CAISDRDYTQYF. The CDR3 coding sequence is TGTGCCATCAGTGACAGGGATTATACGCAGTATTTT.

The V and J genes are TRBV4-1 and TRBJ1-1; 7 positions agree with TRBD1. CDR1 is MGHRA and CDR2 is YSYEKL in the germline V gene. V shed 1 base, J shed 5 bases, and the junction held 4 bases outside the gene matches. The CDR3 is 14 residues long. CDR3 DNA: TGCGCCAGCAGCCAAGCCGACAGGGAGACTGAAGCTTTCTTT. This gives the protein CASSQADRETEAFF.

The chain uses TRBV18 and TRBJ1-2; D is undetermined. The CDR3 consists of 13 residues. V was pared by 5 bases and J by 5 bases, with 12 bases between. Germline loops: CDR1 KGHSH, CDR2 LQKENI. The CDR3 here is CASSIDKFYGYTF. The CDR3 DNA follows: TGTGCCAGCTCAATTGACAAATTTTATGGCTACACCTTC.

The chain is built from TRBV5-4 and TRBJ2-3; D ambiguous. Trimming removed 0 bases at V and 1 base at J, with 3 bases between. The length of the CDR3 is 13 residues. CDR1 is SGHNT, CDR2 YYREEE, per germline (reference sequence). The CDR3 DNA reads TGTGCCAGCAGCTTGGTCGGCACAGATACGCAGTATTTT. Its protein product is CASSLVGTDTQYF.

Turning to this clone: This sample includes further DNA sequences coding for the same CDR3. The CDR3 loop is CASSLSSYNEQFF. CDR3 DNA: TGTGCCAGCAGTCTGAGCTCCTACAATGAGCAGTTCTTC. The rearrangement links TRBV27 to TRBJ2-1; D gene ambiguous. Germline-derived CDR1 and CDR2 are MNHEY and SMNVEV (reference sequence). With 5 bases removed from V and 0 bases from J, the gap between germline ends came to 5 bases. The CDR3 totals 13 residues.

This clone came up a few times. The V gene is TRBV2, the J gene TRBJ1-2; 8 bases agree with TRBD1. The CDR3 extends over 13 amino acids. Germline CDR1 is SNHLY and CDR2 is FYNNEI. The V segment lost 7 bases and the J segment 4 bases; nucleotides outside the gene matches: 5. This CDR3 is CASTDRGSYGYTF. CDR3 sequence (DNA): TGTGCCAGCACCGACAGGGGCTCCTATGGCTACACCTTC.

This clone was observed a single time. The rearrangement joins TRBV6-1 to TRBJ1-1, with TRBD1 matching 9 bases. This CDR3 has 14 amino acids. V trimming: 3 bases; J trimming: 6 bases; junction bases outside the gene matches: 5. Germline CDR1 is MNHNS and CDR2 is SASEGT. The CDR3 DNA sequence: TGTGCCAGCAGTGAGGACAGGGGCAGGGCTGAAGCTTTCTTT. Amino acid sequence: CASSEDRGRAEAFF.

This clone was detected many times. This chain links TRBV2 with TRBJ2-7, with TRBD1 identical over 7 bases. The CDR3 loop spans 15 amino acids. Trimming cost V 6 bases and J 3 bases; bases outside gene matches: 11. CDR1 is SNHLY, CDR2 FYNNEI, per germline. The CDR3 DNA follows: TGTGCCAGCAGGTGGGACAGCCAAGGAAACTACGAGCAGTACTTC. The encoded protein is CASRWDSQGNYEQYF.

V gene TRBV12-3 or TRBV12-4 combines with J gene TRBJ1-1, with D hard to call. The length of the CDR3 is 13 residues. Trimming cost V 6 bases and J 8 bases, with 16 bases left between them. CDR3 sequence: CASSPKRREEAFF. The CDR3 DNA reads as TGTGCCAGCAGCCCCAAGAGGCGGGAAGAAGCTTTCTTT.

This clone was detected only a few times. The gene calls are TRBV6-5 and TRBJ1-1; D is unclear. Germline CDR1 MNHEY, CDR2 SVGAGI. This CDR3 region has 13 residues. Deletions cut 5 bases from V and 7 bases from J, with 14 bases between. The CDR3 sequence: CASSPSPAGEAFF. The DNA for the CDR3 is TGTGCCAGCAGTCCGTCACCGGCGGGTGAAGCTTTCTTT.

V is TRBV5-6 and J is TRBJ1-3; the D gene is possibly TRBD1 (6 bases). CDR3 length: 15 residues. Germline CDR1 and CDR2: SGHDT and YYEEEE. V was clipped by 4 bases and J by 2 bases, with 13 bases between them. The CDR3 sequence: CASSTGTRTGNTIYF. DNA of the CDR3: TGTGCCAGCAGCACCGGGACACGCACTGGAAACACCATATATTTT.

The CDR3 is CASSERAGWDVETDTQYF. The CDR3 DNA is TGTGCCAGCAGTGAAAGGGCGGGGTGGGATGTTGAAACAGATACGCAGTATTTT. The chain carries TRBV6-1 and TRBJ2-3; a weak D match, TRBD2 (6 bases). Germline V gives CDR1 MNHNS, CDR2 SASEGT. The CDR3 consists of 18 residues. Trimming shortened V by 2 bases and J by 3 bases, and 21 bases separated the two germline ends.

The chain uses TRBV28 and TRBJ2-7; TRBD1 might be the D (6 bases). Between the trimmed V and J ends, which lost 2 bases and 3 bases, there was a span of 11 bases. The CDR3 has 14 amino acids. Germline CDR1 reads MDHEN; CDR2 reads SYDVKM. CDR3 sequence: CASSLVGRGYEQYF. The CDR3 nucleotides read TGTGCCAGCAGTTTAGTTGGCAGGGGCTACGAGCAGTACTTC.

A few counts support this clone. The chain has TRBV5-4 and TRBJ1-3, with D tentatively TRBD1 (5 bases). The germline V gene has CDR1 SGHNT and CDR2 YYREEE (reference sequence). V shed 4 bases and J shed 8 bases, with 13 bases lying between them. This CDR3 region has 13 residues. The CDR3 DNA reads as TGTGCCAGCAGCCAACAGGAGGGAGACACCATATATTTT. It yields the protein CASSQQEGDTIYF.

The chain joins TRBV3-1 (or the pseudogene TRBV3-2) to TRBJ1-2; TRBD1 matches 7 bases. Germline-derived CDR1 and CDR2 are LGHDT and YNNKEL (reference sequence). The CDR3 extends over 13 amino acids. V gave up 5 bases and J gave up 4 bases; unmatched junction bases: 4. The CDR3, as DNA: TGTGCCAGCAGCGGGACAGCCACCTATGGCTACACCTTC. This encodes CASSGTATYGYTF.

CDR3 region: CASGSENIQYF. CDR3 coding DNA: TGTGCCAGTGGTAGTGAAAACATTCAGTACTTC. This chain connects TRBV6-5 to TRBJ2-4; D gene uncertain. The V end was cut by 9 bases, the J end by 5 bases, with 8 bases between. Germline CDR1 reads MNHEY; CDR2 reads SVGAGI. The CDR3 is made up of 11 amino acids.

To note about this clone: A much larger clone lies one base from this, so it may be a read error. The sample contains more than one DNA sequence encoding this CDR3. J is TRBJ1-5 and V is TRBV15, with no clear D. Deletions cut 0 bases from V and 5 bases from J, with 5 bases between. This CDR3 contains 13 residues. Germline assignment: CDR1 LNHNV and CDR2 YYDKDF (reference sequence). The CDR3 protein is CATSRDRDQPQHF. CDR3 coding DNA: TGTGCCACCAGCAGAGATCGGGATCAGCCCCAGCATTTT.

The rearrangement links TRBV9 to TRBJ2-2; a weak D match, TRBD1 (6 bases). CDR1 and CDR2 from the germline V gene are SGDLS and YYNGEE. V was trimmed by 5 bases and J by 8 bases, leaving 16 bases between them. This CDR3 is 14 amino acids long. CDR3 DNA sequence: TGTGCCAGCAGAGAGGGGGTAGCTTCTGGGGAGCTGTTTTTT. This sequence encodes CASREGVASGELFF.

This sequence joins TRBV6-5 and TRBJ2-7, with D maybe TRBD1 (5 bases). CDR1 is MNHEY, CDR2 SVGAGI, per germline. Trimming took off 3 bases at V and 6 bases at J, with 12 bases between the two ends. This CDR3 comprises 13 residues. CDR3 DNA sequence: TGTGCCAGCAGTTATGCCAGGGATCTCGAGCAGTACTTC. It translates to CASSYARDLEQYF.

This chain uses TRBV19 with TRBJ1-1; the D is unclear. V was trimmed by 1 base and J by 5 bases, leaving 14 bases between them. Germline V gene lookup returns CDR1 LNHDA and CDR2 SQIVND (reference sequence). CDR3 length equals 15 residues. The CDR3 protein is CASSIGVLGRTEAFF. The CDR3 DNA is TGTGCCAGTAGTATAGGGGTGCTAGGTCGGACTGAAGCTTTCTTT. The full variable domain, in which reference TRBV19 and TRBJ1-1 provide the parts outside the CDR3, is DGGITQSPKYLFRKEGQNVTLSCEQNLNHDAMYWYRQDPGQGLRLIYYSQIVNDFQKGDIAEGYSVSREKKESFPLTVTSAQKNPTAFYLCASSIGVLGRTEAFFGQGTRLTVV.

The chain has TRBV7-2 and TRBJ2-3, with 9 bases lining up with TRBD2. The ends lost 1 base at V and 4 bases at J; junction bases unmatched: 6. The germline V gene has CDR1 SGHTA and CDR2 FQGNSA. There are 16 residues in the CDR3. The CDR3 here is CASSLVAGGYADTQYF. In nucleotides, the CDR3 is TGTGCCAGCAGCTTAGTTGCGGGGGGGTATGCAGATACGCAGTATTTT.

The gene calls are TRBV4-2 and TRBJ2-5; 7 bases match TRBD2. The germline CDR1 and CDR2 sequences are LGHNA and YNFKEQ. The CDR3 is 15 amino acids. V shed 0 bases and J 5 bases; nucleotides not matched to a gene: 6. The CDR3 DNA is TGTGCCAGCAGCCAAGAGAATGGGGAGGGGGAGACCCAGTACTTC. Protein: CASSQENGEGETQYF.

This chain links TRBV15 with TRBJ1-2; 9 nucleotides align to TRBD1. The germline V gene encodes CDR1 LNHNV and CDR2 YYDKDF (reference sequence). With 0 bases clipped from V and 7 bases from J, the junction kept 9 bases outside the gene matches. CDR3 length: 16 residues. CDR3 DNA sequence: TGTGCCACCAGCAGAGATCGGAGGACAGGGGAATTTGGCTACACCTTC. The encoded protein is CATSRDRRTGEFGYTF.

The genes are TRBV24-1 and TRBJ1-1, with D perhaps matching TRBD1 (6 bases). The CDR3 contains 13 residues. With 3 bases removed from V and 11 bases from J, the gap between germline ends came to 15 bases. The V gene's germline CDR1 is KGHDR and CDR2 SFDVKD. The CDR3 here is CATSDPRGAPAFF. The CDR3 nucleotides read TGTGCCACCAGTGATCCCCGGGGGGCGCCGGCTTTCTTT.

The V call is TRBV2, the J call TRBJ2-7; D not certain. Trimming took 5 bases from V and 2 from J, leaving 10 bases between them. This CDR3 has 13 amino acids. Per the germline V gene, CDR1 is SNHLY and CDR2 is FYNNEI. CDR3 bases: TGTGCCAGCAGTCTTCCGGGTCCCTACGAGCAGTACTTC. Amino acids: CASSLPGPYEQYF.

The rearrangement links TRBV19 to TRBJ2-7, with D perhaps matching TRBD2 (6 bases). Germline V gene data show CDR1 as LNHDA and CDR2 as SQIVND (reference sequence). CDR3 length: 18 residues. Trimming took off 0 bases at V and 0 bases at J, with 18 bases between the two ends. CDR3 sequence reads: CASSIDLQIGTRSYEQYF. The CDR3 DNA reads TGTGCCAGTAGTATAGACCTCCAGATCGGGACTCGCTCCTACGAGCAGTACTTC.

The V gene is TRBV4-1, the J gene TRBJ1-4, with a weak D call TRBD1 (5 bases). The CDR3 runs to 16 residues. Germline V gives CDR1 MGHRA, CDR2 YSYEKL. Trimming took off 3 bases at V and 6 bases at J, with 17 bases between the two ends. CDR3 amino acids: CASSQARGSIDEKLFF. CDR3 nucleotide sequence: TGCGCCAGCAGCCAGGCTCGGGGGAGTATAGATGAAAAACTGTTTTTT.

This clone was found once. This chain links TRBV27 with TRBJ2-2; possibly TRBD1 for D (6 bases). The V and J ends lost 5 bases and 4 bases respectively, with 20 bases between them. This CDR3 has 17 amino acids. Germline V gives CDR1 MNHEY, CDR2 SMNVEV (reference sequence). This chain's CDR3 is CASSPRWIPGATGELFF. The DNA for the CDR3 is TGTGCCAGCAGTCCCCGTTGGATCCCAGGGGCCACCGGGGAGCTGTTTTTT.

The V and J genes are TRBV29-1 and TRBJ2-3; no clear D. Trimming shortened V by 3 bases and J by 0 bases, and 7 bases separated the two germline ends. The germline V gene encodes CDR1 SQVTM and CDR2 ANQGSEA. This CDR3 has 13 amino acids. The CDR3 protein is CSVEGDSTDTQYF. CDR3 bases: TGCAGCGTTGAGGGCGATAGCACAGATACGCAGTATTTT.

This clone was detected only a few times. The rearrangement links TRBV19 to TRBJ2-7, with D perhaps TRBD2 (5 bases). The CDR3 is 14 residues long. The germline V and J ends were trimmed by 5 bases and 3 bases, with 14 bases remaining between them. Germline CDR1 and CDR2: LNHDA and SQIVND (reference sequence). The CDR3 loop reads CASSPGSRGYEQYF. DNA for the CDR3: TGTGCCAGTAGTCCCGGGTCTCGGGGCTACGAGCAGTACTTC.

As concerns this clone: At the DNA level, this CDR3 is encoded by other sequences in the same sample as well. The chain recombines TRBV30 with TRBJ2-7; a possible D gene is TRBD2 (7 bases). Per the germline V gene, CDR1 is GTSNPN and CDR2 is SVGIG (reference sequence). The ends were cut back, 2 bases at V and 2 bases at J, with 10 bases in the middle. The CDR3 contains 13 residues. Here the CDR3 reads CAWSRGGPYEQYF. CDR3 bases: TGTGCCTGGAGTAGGGGGGGGCCCTACGAGCAGTACTTC. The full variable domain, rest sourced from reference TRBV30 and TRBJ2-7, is SQTIHQWPATLVQPVGSPLSLECTVEGTSNPNLYWYRQAAGRGLQLLFYSVGIGQISSEVPQNLSASRPQDRQFILSSKKLLLSDSGFYLCAWSRGGPYEQYFGPGTRLTVT.

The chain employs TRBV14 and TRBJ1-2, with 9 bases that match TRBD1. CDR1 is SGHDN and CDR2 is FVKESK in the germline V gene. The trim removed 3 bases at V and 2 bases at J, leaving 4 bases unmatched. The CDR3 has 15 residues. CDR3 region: CASSQNRGRNYGYTF. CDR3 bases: TGTGCCAGCAGCCAGAACAGGGGGCGCAACTATGGCTACACCTTC.